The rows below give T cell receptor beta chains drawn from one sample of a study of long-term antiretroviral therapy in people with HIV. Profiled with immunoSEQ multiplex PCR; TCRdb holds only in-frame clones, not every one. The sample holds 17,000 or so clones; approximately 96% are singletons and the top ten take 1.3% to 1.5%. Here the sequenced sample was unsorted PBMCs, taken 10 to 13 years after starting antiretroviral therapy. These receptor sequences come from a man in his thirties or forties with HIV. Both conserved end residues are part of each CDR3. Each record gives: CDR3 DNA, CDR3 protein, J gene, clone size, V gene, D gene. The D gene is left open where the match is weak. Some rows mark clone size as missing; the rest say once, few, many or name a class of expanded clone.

DNA: TGTGCCAGCAGCTCAACCTCCCACGTTGGGGGGCTAAGCACAGATACGCAGTATTTT
CDR3: CASSSTSHVGGLSTDTQYF
J: TRBJ2-3
size: -
V: TRBV7-9
D: -

DNA: TGTGCCAGCAGTCCGGGACAGGGTGACACCGGGGAGCTGTTTTTT
CDR3: CASSPGQGDTGELFF
J: TRBJ2-2
size: once
V: TRBV6-1
D: TRBD1

DNA: TGTGCCACTCTTCAGACGAACACCGGGGAGCTGTTTTTT
CDR3: CATLQTNTGELFF
J: TRBJ2-2
size: -
V: TRBV2
D: -

DNA: TGTGCCAGCAGCCCGCGTTATGAAACCTACGAGCAGTACTTC
CDR3: CASSPRYETYEQYF
J: TRBJ2-7
size: -
V: TRBV7-2
D: -

DNA: TGTGCCAGCAGCACAACCACCCTAGCGGGGGGGCGAAATGAGCAGTTCTTC
CDR3: CASSTTTLAGGRNEQFF
J: TRBJ2-1
size: -
V: TRBV5-6
D: TRBD2

DNA: TGTGCCAGCAGCTTAGTTGGTATCCAAGAGACCCAGTACTTC
CDR3: CASSLVGIQETQYF
J: TRBJ2-5
size: -
V: TRBV7-9
D: -

DNA: TGTGCCAGCAGTTACCGGGACAACTATGGCTACACCTTC
CDR3: CASSYRDNYGYTF
J: TRBJ1-2
size: -
V: TRBV6-6
D: -

DNA: TGCAGCGTTGAAGATGTCCCTGGGGGAGGCTACAATGAGCAGTTCTTC
CDR3: CSVEDVPGGGYNEQFF
J: TRBJ2-1
size: -
V: TRBV29-1
D: -

DNA: TGTGCCAGCAGCGAATCGTCGGGGGGCCGCGGCTACACCTTC
CDR3: CASSESSGGRGYTF
J: TRBJ1-2
size: -
V: TRBV11-2
D: -

DNA: TGTGCCCACGGACCCCAGGGCGGGGGTTCCTCGAGGGAGCTGTTTTTT
CDR3: CAHGPQGGGSSRELFF
J: TRBJ2-2
size: -
V: TRBV10-3
D: TRBD2

DNA: TGTGCCAGCAGTGTATTCGAAGAGAACACTGAAGCTTTCTTT
CDR3: CASSVFEENTEAFF
J: TRBJ1-1
size: -
V: TRBV6-1
D: -

DNA: TGTGCCAGTCAATCTGGTCTAACTAGCGGGGGTGTTAATGAGCAGTTCTTC
CDR3: CASQSGLTSGGVNEQFF
J: TRBJ2-1
size: -
V: TRBV25-1
D: TRBD2

DNA: TGTGCCAGCAGTTTAGAGGGGGGCCGAGAGACCCAGTACTTC
CDR3: CASSLEGGRETQYF
J: TRBJ2-5
size: -
V: TRBV27
D: -

DNA: TGTGCCAGCAGCTTTTTTGATACGCAGTATTTT
CDR3: CASSFFDTQYF
J: TRBJ2-3
size: -
V: TRBV7-8
D: -

DNA: TGTGCCAGCAGCCTTGGGGGCCGACAGGGAAAGGGGACCGGGGAGCTGTTTTTT
CDR3: CASSLGGRQGKGTGELFF
J: TRBJ2-2
size: -
V: TRBV5-5
D: TRBD1

DNA: TGTGCCAGCAGCTTGGGGCAACTAAAGGGGGAGACCCAGTACTTC
CDR3: CASSLGQLKGETQYF
J: TRBJ2-5
size: -
V: TRBV5-8
D: -

DNA: TGTGCCAGCAGTGATTCCGGGACGGATAACTTTAATCAGCCCCAGCATTTT
CDR3: CASSDSGTDNFNQPQHF
J: TRBJ1-5
size: once
V: TRBV2
D: -

DNA: TGTGCCAGCAGTCCTTACGATACCGGGGAGCTGTTTTTT
CDR3: CASSPYDTGELFF
J: TRBJ2-2
size: -
V: TRBV2
D: -

DNA: TGTGCCAGCAGTGAAGAACATGGATTTGAGCCCCAGCATTTT
CDR3: CASSEEHGFEPQHF
J: TRBJ1-5
size: -
V: TRBV6-1
D: -

DNA: TGCGCCAGCAGCCAGGTAATGGCCTACGAGCAGTACTTC
CDR3: CASSQVMAYEQYF
J: TRBJ2-7
size: -
V: TRBV4-1
D: -

DNA: TGTGCCAGCTCACCAGGGGGACAGGCCAGTTATGGCTACACCTTC
CDR3: CASSPGGQASYGYTF
J: TRBJ1-2
size: -
V: TRBV18
D: TRBD1

DNA: TGTGCCAGTAGTTTCCTGCCCGGGGACAGGGGAGATTCACCCCTCCACTTT
CDR3: CASSFLPGDRGDSPLHF
J: TRBJ1-6
size: once
V: TRBV19
D: TRBD1

DNA: TGTGCCAGTAGTATGGACGTTTACTCTGGGGCCAACGTCCTGACTTTC
CDR3: CASSMDVYSGANVLTF
J: TRBJ2-6
size: -
V: TRBV19
D: -

DNA: TGCGCCAGCAGCCCGGGGGGCCGGGACGAGCAGTACTTC
CDR3: CASSPGGRDEQYF
J: TRBJ2-7
size: few
V: TRBV5-1
D: -

DNA: TGTGCCAGCAGTAATTATGGACGCGATCAGCCCCAGCATTTT
CDR3: CASSNYGRDQPQHF
J: TRBJ1-5
size: -
V: TRBV6-1
D: -

DNA: TGTGCCAGCAGCTTAGGAACTAGCGGGGCCAATGAGCAGTTCTTC
CDR3: CASSLGTSGANEQFF
J: TRBJ2-1
size: -
V: TRBV7-2
D: TRBD2

DNA: TGTGCCAGCAAAGTACAGGGGGGGAAGGCTTTCTTT
CDR3: CASKVQGGKAFF
J: TRBJ1-1
size: once
V: TRBV6-5
D: TRBD1

DNA: TGTGCCAGCAGCCATAGCGGGGGGCAATACGAGCAGTACTTC
CDR3: CASSHSGGQYEQYF
J: TRBJ2-7
size: -
V: TRBV6-6
D: TRBD2

DNA: TGTGCCAGCACCGTAGGGCTAGCGGCAACCTACGAGCAGTACTTC
CDR3: CASTVGLAATYEQYF
J: TRBJ2-7
size: -
V: TRBV28
D: TRBD2

DNA: TGTGCCAGCAGTCCGACAACAGCCAGCTATGGCTACACCTTC
CDR3: CASSPTTASYGYTF
J: TRBJ1-2
size: -
V: TRBV6-6
D: -

DNA: TGTGCCAGCAGTGACGGACAGGGGGGGTACACTGAAGCTTTCTTT
CDR3: CASSDGQGGYTEAFF
J: TRBJ1-1
size: -
V: TRBV2
D: TRBD1